One and the same sample provided the 32 T cell receptor beta chains below, sequenced in a study of control samples from healthy donors and cancer patients. Produced via immunoSEQ multiplex PCR; TCRdb's table is partial and in-frame only. The data hold around 120,000 clones, with around 88% observed a single time. Sequencing was performed on blood. The receptors derive from a man in his forties in good health.

The J gene is TRBJ1-2, the V gene TRBV9, with D uncertain. CDR3 size: 8 residues. Per germline, CDR1 SGDLS and CDR2 YYNGEE. CDR3 coding DNA: TGTTTCCCCTATGGCTACACCTTC. Translated: CFPYGYTF.

The chain has TRBV7-9 and TRBJ1-1; D ambiguous. CDR3 size: 13 residues. The V end lost 1 base, the J end lost 7 bases, and 10 bases lay between the germline ends. Germline CDR1 SEHNR, CDR2 FQNEAQ (reference sequence). The CDR3 nucleotides are TGTGCCAGCAGCTTAGGAAGCTTCTATGAAGCTTTCTTT. It yields the protein CASSLGSFYEAFF.

The chain couples TRBV3-1 (or the pseudogene TRBV3-2) to TRBJ2-1, with 9 bases that match TRBD2. The CDR3 runs 14 residues. The V gene end was trimmed by 2 bases and the J gene end by 9 bases; junction bases not matched to a gene: 5. The V gene's germline CDR1 is LGHDT and CDR2 YNNKEL (reference sequence). The CDR3 region is CASSQMTSGGEQFF. The CDR3 bases are TGTGCCAGCAGCCAAATGACTAGCGGCGGTGAGCAGTTCTTC.

The chain is built from TRBV7-9 and TRBJ2-6; possible D gene TRBD2, 5 bases. In germline, CDR1 is SEHNR, CDR2 FQNEAQ (reference sequence). This CDR3 spans 19 amino acids. V was shortened by 1 base and J by 0 bases, with 16 bases between the two germline ends. CDR3 sequence: CASSLGTTIMDSGANVLTF. In nucleotides, the CDR3 is TGTGCCAGCAGCTTAGGTACGACTATAATGGACTCTGGGGCCAACGTCCTGACTTTC.

The rearrangement joins TRBV27 to TRBJ2-2; possibly TRBD2 for D (7 bases). Per the germline V gene, CDR1 is MNHEY and CDR2 is SMNVEV (reference sequence). Trimming removed 6 bases from V and 4 bases from J, with 15 bases in between. CDR3 size: 15 residues. Written as DNA, the CDR3 is TGTGCCAGCAGGATACAGGGAGGGGGCACCGGGGAGCTGTTTTTT. Translating it yields CASRIQGGGTGELFF.

The rearrangement links TRBV4-2 to TRBJ1-4; 7 nucleotides match TRBD1. The CDR3 extends over 16 amino acids. From germline, CDR1 is LGHNA and CDR2 YNFKEQ. Trimming at V came to 1 base and at J to 5 bases, leaving 7 bases not matched to a gene. The CDR3 spells CASSQAVGTANEKLFF. The CDR3 coding sequence is TGTGCCAGCAGCCAAGCCGTTGGGACAGCGAATGAAAAACTGTTTTTT.

The chain uses TRBV6-5 and TRBJ2-7; 7 bases align to TRBD1. Germline V lookup: CDR1 MNHEY, CDR2 SVGAGI. The CDR3 consists of 16 residues. V trimming: 1 base; J trimming: 3 bases; junction bases outside the gene matches: 9. The CDR3 sequence: CASSYFRQGALYEQYF. The CDR3 region has the DNA TGTGCCAGCAGTTACTTCCGACAGGGAGCCCTCTACGAGCAGTACTTC.

The chain links TRBV11-3 to TRBJ2-7, with D maybe TRBD1 (6 bases). Germline lookup yields CDR1 SGHNT and CDR2 YENEEA. V was pared by 1 base and J by 1 base, with 8 bases between. The CDR3 is 14 amino acids. The CDR3 region is CASSLGDKSYEQYF. The CDR3 region has the DNA TGTGCCAGCAGCTTAGGGGACAAATCCTACGAGCAGTACTTC.

The V gene is TRBV5-4, the J gene TRBJ2-3; TRBD2 matches at 7 bases. The CDR3 runs 16 residues. Per the germline V gene, CDR1 is SGHNT and CDR2 is YYREEE (reference sequence). V was pared by 4 bases and J by 0 bases, with 8 bases of the junction left unmatched. This CDR3 is CASSPGGRGSTDTQYF. As DNA, the CDR3 is TGTGCCAGCAGCCCCGGAGGGCGGGGGAGCACAGATACGCAGTATTTT.

The chain is built from TRBV3-1 (or the pseudogene TRBV3-2) and TRBJ2-4, with a possible D match to TRBD1 (6 bases). V was shortened by 2 bases and J by 1 base, with 6 bases between the two germline ends. CDR3 length equals 14 residues. Germline V lookup: CDR1 LGHDT, CDR2 YNNKEL (reference sequence). This chain's CDR3 is CASSQQGAKNIQYF. In nucleotides, the CDR3 is TGTGCCAGCAGCCAACAGGGGGCCAAAAACATTCAGTACTTC.

The chain uses TRBV9 and TRBJ1-4; 7 bases agree with TRBD1. The CDR3 runs to 14 residues. Germline-derived CDR1 and CDR2 are SGDLS and YYNGEE. J gave up 3 bases and V 4 bases, and 3 bases lay outside the gene matches. The CDR3 DNA follows: TGTGCCAGCAGCTCGACAGGGTCTAATGAAAAACTGTTTTTT. It specifies CASSSTGSNEKLFF.

This chain links TRBV5-1 with TRBJ1-2; possible D gene TRBD1, 6 bases. The CDR3 runs to 15 residues. With 4 bases removed from V and 1 base from J, the gap between germline ends came to 14 bases. Germline loops: CDR1 SGHRS, CDR2 YFSETQ. CDR3 residues: CASSQDRAVNYGYTF. CDR3 DNA sequence: TGCGCCAGCAGCCAGGACAGAGCAGTTAACTATGGCTACACCTTC. The full variable domain, rest sourced from reference TRBV5-1 and TRBJ1-2, is KAGVTQTPRYLIKTRGQQVTLSCSPISGHRSVSWYQQTPGQGLQFLFEYFSETQRNKGNFPGRFSGRQFSNSRSEMNVSTLELGDSALYLCASSQDRAVNYGYTFGSGTRLTVV.

The chain couples TRBV6-5 to TRBJ2-2; 12 nucleotides align to TRBD2. Germline values: CDR1 MNHEY, CDR2 SVGAGI. With 2 bases clipped from V and 5 bases from J, the junction kept 3 bases outside the gene matches. CDR3 length: 16 amino acids. This CDR3 is CASSYAGTSGTGELFF. The CDR3 DNA reads TGTGCCAGCAGTTACGCCGGGACTAGCGGGACCGGGGAGCTGTTTTTT.

The rearrangement uses TRBV12-5 and TRBJ2-7, with D unresolved. Trimming took off 9 bases at V and 6 bases at J, with 12 bases between the two ends. The CDR3 loop spans 11 amino acids. Per germline, CDR1 LGHNT and CDR2 FRNRAP. The DNA for the CDR3 is TGTGCTAGCGCGAGAGGCTTCGAGCAGTACTTC. It codes for CASARGFEQYF.

J is TRBJ1-3 and V is TRBV4-1; maybe TRBD1 (5 bases). The CDR3 spans 15 residues. Per germline, CDR1 MGHRA and CDR2 YSYEKL. Trimming pared 0 bases from V and 4 bases from J, leaving 10 bases between. The CDR3 DNA is TGCGCCAGCAGCCAAGAGAGACAGTTAGGAAACACCATATATTTT. It codes for CASSQERQLGNTIYF.

This clone was detected only a few times. V gene TRBV24-1 combines with J gene TRBJ2-3; TRBD2 matches 8 bases. From germline, CDR1 is KGHDR and CDR2 SFDVKD. The CDR3 is 15 residues long. Trimming took 4 bases from V and 5 from J; bases not matched to a gene: 7. CDR3 in DNA: TGTGCCACCAGTGAGGCGGGGGGTGGGATAGATACGCAGTATTTT. It yields the protein CATSEAGGGIDTQYF.

Turning to this clone: Compared with germline, one end of the junction differs, possibly owing to a read error. The CDR3, as DNA: TGTGCCAGCAGTAACTCTCAGCCCCAGCATTTT. Its protein product is CASSNSQPQHF. This rearrangement joins TRBV6-5 to TRBJ1-5; unclear D gene. CDR1 and CDR2 from the germline V gene are MNHEY and SVGAGI. The length of the CDR3 is 11 residues.

In this sample, this clone turned up once. The gene calls are TRBV24-1 and TRBJ1-2; TRBD1 aligns across 8 bases. Germline loops: CDR1 KGHDR, CDR2 SFDVKD. Unmatched junction bases numbered 4, after V lost 4 bases and J lost 10 bases. The CDR3 is 12 amino acids. CDR3: CATSEGQAAYTF. In nucleotides, the CDR3 is TGTGCCACCAGTGAGGGACAGGCGGCCTACACCTTC.

The chain carries TRBV5-6 and TRBJ2-5, with TRBD1 matching 7 bases. V was clipped by 4 bases and J by 8 bases; unmatched bases: 8. The CDR3 has 13 residues. Germline CDR1 and CDR2: SGHDT and YYEEEE. This CDR3 reads CASSMGQPSTQYF. The CDR3 coding sequence is TGTGCCAGCAGCATGGGACAGCCGTCTACCCAGTACTTC. Supplemented by reference TRBV5-6 and TRBJ2-5, the full variable domain reads DAGVTQSPTHLIKTRGQQVTLRCSPKSGHDTVSWYQQALGQGPQFIFQYYEEEERQRGNFPDRFSGHQFPNYSSELNVNALLLGDSALYLCASSMGQPSTQYFGPGTRLLVL.

Of note for this clone: This same CDR3 is encoded by further DNA sequences in the sample. The gene calls are TRBV9 and TRBJ2-3, with D unresolved. The CDR3 has 14 amino acids. V was cut by 3 bases and J by 0 bases, with 8 bases left in between. The germline V gene has CDR1 SGDLS and CDR2 YYNGEE. This chain's CDR3 is CASSARGSTDTQYF. The CDR3 DNA is TGTGCCAGCAGCGCCCGAGGTAGCACAGATACGCAGTATTTT.

This sequence joins TRBV2 and TRBJ1-5; 8 bases fit TRBD1. V lost 4 bases and J lost 4; bases outside the gene matches: 6. The germline gives CDR1 SNHLY, CDR2 FYNNEI. The CDR3 is 15 residues long. CDR3 in DNA: TGTGCCAGCAGTGGTCAGGGGGCTGGTAATCAGCCCCAGCATTTT. Its protein product is CASSGQGAGNQPQHF.

This clone was seen at least ten times. The chain recombines TRBV7-8 with TRBJ2-7; D gene ambiguous. Germline V gene data show CDR1 as SGHVS and CDR2 as FQNEAQ. The CDR3 totals 14 residues. Trimming cost V 5 bases and J 0 bases, with 11 bases left between them. CDR3 DNA sequence: TGTGCCAGCAGCATTGGGGATCACTCCTACGAGCAGTACTTC. Encoded protein: CASSIGDHSYEQYF.

J is TRBJ1-2 and V is TRBV7-2; TRBD1 agrees at 9 bases. Germline V gene lookup returns CDR1 SGHTA and CDR2 FQGNSA. V dropped 5 bases and J dropped 8; count of bases not matched to a gene: 12. CDR3 size: 15 residues. In DNA form, the CDR3 reads TGTGCCAGCAGCATCAGAACGGGACAGGGTTCCGGCTACACCTTC. Residues: CASSIRTGQGSGYTF.

The rearrangement links TRBV9 to TRBJ2-1; 9 bases line up with TRBD1. CDR3 length: 16 amino acids. Trimming cost V 3 bases and J 7 bases; bases outside gene matches: 11. Germline V lookup: CDR1 SGDLS, CDR2 YYNGEE. The CDR3 loop reads CASSAVGQGMLNEQFF. In DNA, the CDR3 is TGTGCCAGCAGCGCCGTAGGACAGGGGATGTTAAATGAGCAGTTCTTC.

The rearrangement joins TRBV30 to TRBJ2-7; a weak D match, TRBD2 (6 bases). Trimming removed 4 bases from V and 6 bases from J, with 19 bases in between. The CDR3 totals 14 residues. Germline CDR1 GTSNPN, CDR2 SVGIG (reference sequence). The CDR3 here is CAWTPGVRRREQYF. The DNA for the CDR3 is TGTGCCTGGACCCCGGGGGTACGGCGACGCGAGCAGTACTTC.

This chain uses TRBV12-3 or TRBV12-4 with TRBJ1-1; D is unclear. The CDR3 runs 13 residues. Between the trimmed V and J ends, which lost 6 bases and 1 base, there was a span of 9 bases. CDR3 in DNA: TGTGCCAGCAGGCCCGACGGGAACACTGAAGCTTTCTTT. Amino acid sequence: CASRPDGNTEAFF.

The chain recombines TRBV6-6 with TRBJ1-2, with D possibly being TRBD1 (5 bases). CDR1 and CDR2 (germline): MNHNY, SVGAGI (reference sequence). Between the trimmed V and J ends, which lost 7 bases and 5 bases, there was a span of 17 bases. The CDR3 runs to 14 residues. The CDR3 coding sequence is TGTGCCAGCACACCCGGAGCAGGGAGGTATGGCTACACCTTC. Its translation: CASTPGAGRYGYTF.

The rearrangement uses TRBV25-1 and TRBJ1-4, with D possibly being TRBD1 (6 bases). Between the trimmed V and J ends, which lost 2 bases and 8 bases, there was a span of 12 bases. CDR3 length equals 14 residues. Germline assignment: CDR1 MGHDK and CDR2 SYGVNS. CDR3 protein: CASSEGAGAEKLFF. As DNA, the CDR3 is TGTGCCAGCAGTGAAGGGGCGGGGGCGGAAAAACTGTTTTTT.

The rearrangement uses TRBV7-9 and TRBJ2-3; 7 nucleotides match TRBD2. Germline CDR1 SEHNR, CDR2 FQNEAQ (reference sequence). The CDR3 length is 15 residues. The V and J ends lost 2 bases and 5 bases, in that order; junction bases with no gene match: 7. As DNA, the CDR3 is TGTGCCAGCAGCTTACGGCGGAGGGAGGGAGATACGCAGTATTTT. Amino acids: CASSLRRREGDTQYF.

This chain connects TRBV24-1 to TRBJ2-3; D remains ambiguous. V was pared by 3 bases and J by 0 bases, with 9 bases between. Per the germline V gene, CDR1 is KGHDR and CDR2 is SFDVKD. The CDR3 length is 15 residues. The DNA for the CDR3 is TGTGCCACCAGTGATGTGGACCAGAGCACAGATACGCAGTATTTT. Translating it yields CATSDVDQSTDTQYF.

The rearrangement uses TRBV11-2 and TRBJ2-7; the match to TRBD2 covers 11 bases. The V segment lost 1 base and the J segment 3 bases; nucleotides outside the gene matches: 2. This CDR3 region has 15 residues. Germline assignment: CDR1 SGHAT and CDR2 FQNNGV. This CDR3 reads CASSLGLAGIYEQYF. CDR3 nucleotides: TGTGCCAGCAGCTTAGGACTAGCGGGGATCTACGAGCAGTACTTC.

This CDR3 reads CASAETGEQPQHF. The CDR3 DNA is TGTGCTAGTGCCGAGACAGGGGAACAGCCCCAGCATTTT. The J gene is TRBJ1-5, the V gene TRBV12-5, with 8 bases identical to TRBD1. The CDR3 is made up of 13 amino acids. The J segment lost 7 bases and the V segment lost 7 bases, leaving 6 bases of the junction unmatched. The germline gives CDR1 LGHNT, CDR2 FRNRAP.